Shown below are 9 T cell receptor beta chains from a single sample sequenced in a study of T-cell memory formation after mild COVID-19. TCRdb independently ran MiXCR on the 5' RACE reads; one entry per CDR3 protein. Of approximately 290,000 distinct CDR3 sequences listed, approximately 15% are singletons. Sequenced material: PBMCs or a T cell subset sorted from them (not recorded which). Receptors originate from a man between 18 and 35 years old who had mild COVID-19 (a few samples of this study predate the infection). Cell type and time point are not known.

Notes on this clonotype: This clone may be a read error of a much larger clone one base away. The J gene is TRBJ2-3, the V gene TRBV7-3; 9 bases are a match to TRBD2. With 4 bases clipped from V and 5 bases from J, the junction kept 4 bases outside the gene matches. The CDR3 is 14 amino acids. Per germline, CDR1 SGHTA and CDR2 FQGTGA. CDR3 coding DNA: TGTGCCAGCAGCTCCGGGACTAGCCGAGATACGCAGTATTTT. This sequence encodes CASSSGTSRDTQYF.

The CDR3: CASSIRGRIGAFF. In DNA form, the CDR3 reads TGTGCCAGCTCGATCCGAGGACGGATTGGGGCTTTCTTT. The J gene is TRBJ1-1, the V gene TRBV18; D gene unclear. CDR1 is KGHSH and CDR2 is LQKENI in the germline V gene. The CDR3 length is 13 residues. V was cut by 6 bases and J by 11 bases, with 19 bases left in between.

This clonotype was observed a few times. The chain is built from TRBV9 and TRBJ1-2; the D gene is possibly TRBD1 (5 bases). Trimming removed 3 bases at V and 7 bases at J, with 19 bases between. CDR3 length: 15 amino acids. Germline V CDR1 and CDR2: SGDLS, YYNGEE. This chain's CDR3 is CASSARDRNSVGYTF. CDR3 nucleotide sequence: TGTGCCAGCAGCGCCCGGGACCGAAACTCGGTTGGCTACACCTTC.

The table lists this clonotype with a few counts. V and J are TRBV12-3 or TRBV12-4 and TRBJ2-3; D is uncertain. This CDR3 is 16 amino acids long. Trimming cost V 5 bases and J 2 bases, with 17 bases left between them. The chain's CDR3 is CASSTTEAAYTDTQYF. DNA for the CDR3: TGTGCCAGCAGTACAACGGAAGCTGCCTACACAGATACGCAGTATTTT.

V usage is TRBV4-3 and J usage is TRBJ2-3; no clear D gene. The CDR3 loop spans 13 amino acids. CDR1 is LGHNA and CDR2 is YSLEER in the germline V gene. Trimming left V 1 base short and J 4 bases short, with 6 bases between. CDR3 coding DNA: TGCGCCAGCAGCCAAGGGCCGGCAGATACGCAGTATTTT. Translated: CASSQGPADTQYF.

This clonotype was counted a few times. The chain has TRBV20-1 and TRBJ2-3; tentative D call: TRBD1 (6 bases). V was clipped by 6 bases and J by 0 bases, with 13 bases between them. CDR1 DFQATT and CDR2 SNEGSKA come from the germline V gene (reference sequence). The CDR3 spans 14 residues. CDR3: CSARGRSSTDTQYF. The CDR3 nucleotides read TGCAGTGCCAGGGGACGTTCTAGCACAGATACGCAGTATTTT.

This chain uses TRBV3-1 with TRBJ1-1; TRBD1 is a possible D gene (5 bases). Trimming stripped 5 bases from V and 1 base from J, with 14 bases between. Germline values: CDR1 LGHDT, CDR2 YNNKEL (reference sequence). The length of the CDR3 is 15 residues. The DNA for the CDR3 is TGTGCCAGCAGCTCGAACAGGCAGACGAACACTGAAGCTTTCTTT. Protein: CASSSNRQTNTEAFF.

The chain combines TRBV12-3 or TRBV12-4 with TRBJ2-1, with D hard to call. The CDR3 sequence is 13 residues long. Trimming stripped 6 bases from V and 1 base from J, with 7 bases between. This CDR3 reads CASRVRSYNEQFF. The CDR3 bases are TGTGCCAGCAGGGTAAGGTCCTACAATGAGCAGTTCTTC.

The V and J genes are TRBV7-9 and TRBJ1-1; no reliable D call. The germline CDR1 and CDR2 sequences are SEHNR and FQNEAQ (reference sequence). Trimming took 5 bases from V and 8 from J, leaving 6 bases between them. The CDR3 extends over 10 amino acids. CDR3 coding DNA: TGTGCCAGCAGCGTTCGGGAAGCTTTCTTT. Translation: CASSVREAFF.